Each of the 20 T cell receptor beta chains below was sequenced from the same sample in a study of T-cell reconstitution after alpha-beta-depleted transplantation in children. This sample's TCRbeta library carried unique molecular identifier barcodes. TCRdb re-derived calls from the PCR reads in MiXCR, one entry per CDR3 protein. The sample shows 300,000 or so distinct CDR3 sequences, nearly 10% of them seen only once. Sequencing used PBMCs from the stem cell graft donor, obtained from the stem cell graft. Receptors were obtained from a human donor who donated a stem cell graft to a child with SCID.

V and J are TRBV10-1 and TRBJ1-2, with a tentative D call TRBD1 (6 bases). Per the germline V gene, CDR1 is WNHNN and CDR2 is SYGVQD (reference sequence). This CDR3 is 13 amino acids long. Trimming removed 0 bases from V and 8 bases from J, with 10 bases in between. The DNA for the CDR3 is TGCGCCAGCAGTGAGTCGGCACAGGGCGGCTACACCTTC. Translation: CASSESAQGGYTF.

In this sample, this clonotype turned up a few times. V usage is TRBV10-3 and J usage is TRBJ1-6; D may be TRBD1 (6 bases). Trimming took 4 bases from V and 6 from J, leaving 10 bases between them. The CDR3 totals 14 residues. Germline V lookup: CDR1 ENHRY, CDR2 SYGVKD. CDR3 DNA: TGTGCCATCAGTGCCGGACAGAGTAATTCACCCCTCCACTTT. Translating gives CAISAGQSNSPLHF.

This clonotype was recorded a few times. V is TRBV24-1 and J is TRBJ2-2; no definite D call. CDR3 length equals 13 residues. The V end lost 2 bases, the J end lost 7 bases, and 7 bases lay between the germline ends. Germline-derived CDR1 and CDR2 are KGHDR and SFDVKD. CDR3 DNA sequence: TGTGCCACCAGTGATTGGGGTAGCGGGGAGCTGTTTTTT. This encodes CATSDWGSGELFF.

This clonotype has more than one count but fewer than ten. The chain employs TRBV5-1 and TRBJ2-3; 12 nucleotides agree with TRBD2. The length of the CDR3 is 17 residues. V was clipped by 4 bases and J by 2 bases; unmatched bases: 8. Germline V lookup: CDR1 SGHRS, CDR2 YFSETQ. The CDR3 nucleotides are TGCGCCAGCAGCCTCCGGACTAGCGGGGCCCTCACAGATACGCAGTATTTT. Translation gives CASSLRTSGALTDTQYF.

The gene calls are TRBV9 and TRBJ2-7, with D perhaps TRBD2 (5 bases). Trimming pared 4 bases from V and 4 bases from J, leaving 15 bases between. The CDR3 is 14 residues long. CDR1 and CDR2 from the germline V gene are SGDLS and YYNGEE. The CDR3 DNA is TGTGCCAGCAGCACCGACGGTGGGAGTTACGAGCAGTACTTC. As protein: CASSTDGGSYEQYF. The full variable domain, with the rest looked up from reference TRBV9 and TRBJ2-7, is DSGVTQTPKHLITATGQRVTLRCSPRSGDLSVYWYQQSLDQGLQFLIQYYNGEERAKGNILERFSAQQFPDLHSELNLSSLELGDSALYFCASSTDGGSYEQYFGPGTRLTVT.

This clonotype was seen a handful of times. CDR3 nucleotide sequence: TGTGCCAGCAGCCAAGATCTTGCGGGAGCTATCACAGATACGCAGTATTTT. Its translation: CASSQDLAGAITDTQYF. The chain joins TRBV4-2 to TRBJ2-3; TRBD2 aligns across 7 bases. This CDR3 contains 17 residues. Germline trimming cut 0 bases from V and 2 bases from J; bases unmatched to any gene: 8. Germline V gene data show CDR1 as LGHNA and CDR2 as YNFKEQ.

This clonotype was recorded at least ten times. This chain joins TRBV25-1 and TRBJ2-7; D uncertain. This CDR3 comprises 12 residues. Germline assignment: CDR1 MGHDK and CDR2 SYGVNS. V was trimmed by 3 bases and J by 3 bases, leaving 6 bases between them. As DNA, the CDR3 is TGTGCCAGCAGTGACGCGAGCTACGAGCAGTACTTC. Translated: CASSDASYEQYF.

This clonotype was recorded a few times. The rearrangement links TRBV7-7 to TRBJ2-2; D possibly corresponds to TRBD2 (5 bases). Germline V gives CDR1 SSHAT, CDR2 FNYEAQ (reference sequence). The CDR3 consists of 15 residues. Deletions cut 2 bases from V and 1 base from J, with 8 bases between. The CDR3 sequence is CASSLYRGNTGELFF. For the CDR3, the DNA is TGTGCCAGCAGCTTATATCGGGGGAACACCGGGGAGCTGTTTTTT.

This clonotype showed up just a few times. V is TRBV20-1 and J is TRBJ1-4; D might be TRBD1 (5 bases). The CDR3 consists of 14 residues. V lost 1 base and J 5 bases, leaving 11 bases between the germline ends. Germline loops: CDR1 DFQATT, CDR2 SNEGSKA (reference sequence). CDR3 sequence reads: CSARGAGANEKLFF. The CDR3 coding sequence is TGCAGTGCTAGAGGGGCCGGGGCGAATGAAAAACTGTTTTTT.

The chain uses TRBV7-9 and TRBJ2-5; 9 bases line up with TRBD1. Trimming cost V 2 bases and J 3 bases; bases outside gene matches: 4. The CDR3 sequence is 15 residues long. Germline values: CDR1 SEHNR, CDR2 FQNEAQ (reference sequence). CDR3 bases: TGTGCCAGCAGCTTACCGGGACAGGGAGAAGAGACCCAGTACTTC. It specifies CASSLPGQGEETQYF.

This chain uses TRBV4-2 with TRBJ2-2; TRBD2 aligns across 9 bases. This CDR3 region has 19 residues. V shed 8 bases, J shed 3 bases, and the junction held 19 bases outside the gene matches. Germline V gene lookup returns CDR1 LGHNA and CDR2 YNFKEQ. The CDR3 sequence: CASYSLVSPTSGHTGELFF. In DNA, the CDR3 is TGTGCCAGCTACAGCTTGGTTTCCCCGACTAGCGGCCACACCGGGGAGCTGTTTTTT.

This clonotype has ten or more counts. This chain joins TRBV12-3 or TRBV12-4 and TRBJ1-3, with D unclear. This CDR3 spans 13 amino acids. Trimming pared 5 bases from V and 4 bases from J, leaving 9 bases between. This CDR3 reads CASSPQTGNTIYF. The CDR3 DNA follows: TGTGCCAGCAGTCCTCAGACAGGAAACACCATATATTTT.

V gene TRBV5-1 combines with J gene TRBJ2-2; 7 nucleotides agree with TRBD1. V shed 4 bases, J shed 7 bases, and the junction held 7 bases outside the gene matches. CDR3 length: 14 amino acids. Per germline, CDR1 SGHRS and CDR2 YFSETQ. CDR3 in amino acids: CASSETGVVGELFF. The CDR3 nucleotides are TGCGCCAGCAGCGAAACAGGGGTAGTCGGGGAGCTGTTTTTT.

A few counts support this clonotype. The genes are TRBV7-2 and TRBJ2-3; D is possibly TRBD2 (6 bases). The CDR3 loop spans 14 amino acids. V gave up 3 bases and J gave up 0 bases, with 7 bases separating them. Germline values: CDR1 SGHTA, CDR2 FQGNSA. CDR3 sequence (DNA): TGTGCCAGCAGCTTCACTAGCAGCACAGATACGCAGTATTTT. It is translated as CASSFTSSTDTQYF.

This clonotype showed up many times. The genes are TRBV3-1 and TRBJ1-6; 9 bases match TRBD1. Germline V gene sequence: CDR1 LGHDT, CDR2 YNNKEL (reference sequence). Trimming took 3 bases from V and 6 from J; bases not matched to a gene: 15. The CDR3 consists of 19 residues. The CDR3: CASSHNIIQGQGFNSPLHF. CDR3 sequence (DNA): TGTGCCAGCAGCCACAATATTATCCAGGGACAGGGCTTTAATTCACCCCTCCACTTT.

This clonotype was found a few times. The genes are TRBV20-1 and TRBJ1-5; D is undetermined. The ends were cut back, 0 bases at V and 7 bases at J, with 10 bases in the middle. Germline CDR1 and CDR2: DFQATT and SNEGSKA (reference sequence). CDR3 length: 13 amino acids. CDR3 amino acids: CSARDPVGQPQHF. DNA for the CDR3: TGCAGTGCTAGAGATCCAGTTGGGCAGCCCCAGCATTTT.

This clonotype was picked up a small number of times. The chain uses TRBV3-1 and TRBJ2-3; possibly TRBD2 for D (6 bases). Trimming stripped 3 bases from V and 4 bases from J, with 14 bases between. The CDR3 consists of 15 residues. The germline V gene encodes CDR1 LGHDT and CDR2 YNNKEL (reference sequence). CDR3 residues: CASSHSGTASDTQYF. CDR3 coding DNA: TGTGCCAGCAGCCATAGCGGCACAGCTTCAGATACGCAGTATTTT.

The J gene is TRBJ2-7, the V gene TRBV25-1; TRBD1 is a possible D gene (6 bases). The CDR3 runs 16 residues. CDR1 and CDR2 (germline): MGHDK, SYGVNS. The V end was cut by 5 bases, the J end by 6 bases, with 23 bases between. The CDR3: CASSSPQGQAWSEQYF. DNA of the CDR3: TGTGCCAGCAGTTCCCCGCAGGGGCAGGCCTGGAGCGAGCAGTACTTC.

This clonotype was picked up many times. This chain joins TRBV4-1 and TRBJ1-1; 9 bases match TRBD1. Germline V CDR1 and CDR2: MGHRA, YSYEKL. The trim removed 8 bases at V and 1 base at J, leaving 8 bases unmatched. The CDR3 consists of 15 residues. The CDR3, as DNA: TGCGCCAGCCGGGGACAGGGAGGGCGGAACACTGAAGCTTTCTTT. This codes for CASRGQGGRNTEAFF.

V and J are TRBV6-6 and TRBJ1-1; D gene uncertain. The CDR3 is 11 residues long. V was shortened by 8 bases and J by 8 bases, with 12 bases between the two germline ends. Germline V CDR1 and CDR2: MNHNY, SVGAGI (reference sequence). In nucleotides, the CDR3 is TGTGCCAGCGAACAAACGGGGGAAGCTTTCTTT. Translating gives CASEQTGEAFF.